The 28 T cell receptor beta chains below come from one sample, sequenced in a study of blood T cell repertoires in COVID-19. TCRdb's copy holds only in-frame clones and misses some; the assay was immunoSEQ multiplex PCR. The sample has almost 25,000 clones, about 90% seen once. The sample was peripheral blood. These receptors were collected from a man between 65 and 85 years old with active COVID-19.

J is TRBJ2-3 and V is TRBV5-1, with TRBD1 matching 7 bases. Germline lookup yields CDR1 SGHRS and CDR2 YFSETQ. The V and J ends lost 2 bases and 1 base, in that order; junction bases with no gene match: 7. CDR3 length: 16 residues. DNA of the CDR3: TGCGCCAGCAGCTTACAGGGGTCCGCGGGCACAGATACGCAGTATTTT. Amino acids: CASSLQGSAGTDTQYF.

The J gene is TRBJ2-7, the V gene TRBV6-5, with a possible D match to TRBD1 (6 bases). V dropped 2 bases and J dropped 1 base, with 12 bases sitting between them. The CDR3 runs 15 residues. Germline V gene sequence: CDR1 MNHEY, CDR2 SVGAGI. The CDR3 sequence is CASSYTQGISYEQYF. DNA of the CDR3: TGTGCCAGCAGTTACACGCAGGGGATTTCCTACGAGCAGTACTTC.

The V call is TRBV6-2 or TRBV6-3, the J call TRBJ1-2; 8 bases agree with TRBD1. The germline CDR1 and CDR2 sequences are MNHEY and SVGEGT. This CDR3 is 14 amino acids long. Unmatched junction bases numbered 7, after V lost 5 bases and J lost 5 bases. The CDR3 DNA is TGTGCCAGCAGTACAGGGGGGGTGAAGTATGGCTACACCTTC. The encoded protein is CASSTGGVKYGYTF.

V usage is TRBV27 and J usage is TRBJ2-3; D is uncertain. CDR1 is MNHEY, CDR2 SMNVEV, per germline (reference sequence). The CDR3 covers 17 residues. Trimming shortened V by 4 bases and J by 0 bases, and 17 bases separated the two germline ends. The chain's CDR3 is CASSSRPRGQSTDTQYF. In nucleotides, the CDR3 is TGTGCCAGCAGTTCCCGCCCGAGAGGCCAGAGCACAGATACGCAGTATTTT.

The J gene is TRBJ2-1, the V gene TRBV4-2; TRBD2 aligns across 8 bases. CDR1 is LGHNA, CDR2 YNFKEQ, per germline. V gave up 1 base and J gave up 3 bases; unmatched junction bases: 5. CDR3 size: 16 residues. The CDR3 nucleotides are TGTGCCAGCAGCCAAGCGAGCGGGAGTCTCTACAATGAGCAGTTCTTC. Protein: CASSQASGSLYNEQFF.

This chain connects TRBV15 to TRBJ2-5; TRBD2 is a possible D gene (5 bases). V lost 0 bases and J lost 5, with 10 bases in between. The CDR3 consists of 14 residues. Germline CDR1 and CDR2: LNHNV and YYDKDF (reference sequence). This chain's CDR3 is CATSRDISGETQYF. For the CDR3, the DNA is TGTGCCACCAGCAGAGATATATCGGGGGAGACCCAGTACTTC.

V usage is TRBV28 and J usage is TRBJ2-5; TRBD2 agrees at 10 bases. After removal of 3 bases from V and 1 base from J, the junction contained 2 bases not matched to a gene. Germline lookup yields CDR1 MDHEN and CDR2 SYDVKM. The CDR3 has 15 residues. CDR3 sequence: CASSFSSGGQETQYF. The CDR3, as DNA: TGTGCCAGCAGTTTCTCTAGCGGGGGCCAAGAGACCCAGTACTTC.

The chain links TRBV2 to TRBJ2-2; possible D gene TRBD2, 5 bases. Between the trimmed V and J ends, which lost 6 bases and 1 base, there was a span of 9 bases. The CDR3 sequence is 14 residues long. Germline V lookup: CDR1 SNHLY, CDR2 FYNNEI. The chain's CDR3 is CASRGGRNTGELFF. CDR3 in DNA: TGTGCCAGCAGAGGAGGACGGAACACCGGGGAGCTGTTTTTT.

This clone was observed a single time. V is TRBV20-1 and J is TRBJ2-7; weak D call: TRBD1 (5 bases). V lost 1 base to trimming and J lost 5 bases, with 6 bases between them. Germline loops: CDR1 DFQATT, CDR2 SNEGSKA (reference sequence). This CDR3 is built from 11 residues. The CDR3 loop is CSARAGNEQYF. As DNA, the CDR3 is TGCAGTGCTAGAGCAGGGAACGAGCAGTACTTC.

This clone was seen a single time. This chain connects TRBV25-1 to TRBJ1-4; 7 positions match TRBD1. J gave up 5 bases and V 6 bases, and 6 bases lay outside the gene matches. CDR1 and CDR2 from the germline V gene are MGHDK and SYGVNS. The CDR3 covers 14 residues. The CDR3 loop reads CASSRDSRNEKLFF. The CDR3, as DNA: TGTGCCAGCAGCCGGGACAGTAGGAATGAAAAACTGTTTTTT.

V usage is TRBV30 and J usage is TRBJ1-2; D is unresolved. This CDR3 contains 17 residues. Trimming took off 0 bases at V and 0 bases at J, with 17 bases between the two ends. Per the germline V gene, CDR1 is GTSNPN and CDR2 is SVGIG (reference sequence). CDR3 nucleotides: TGTGCCTGGAGTGTACAGTATCGCGCCAGAGCTAACTATGGCTACACCTTC. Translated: CAWSVQYRARANYGYTF.

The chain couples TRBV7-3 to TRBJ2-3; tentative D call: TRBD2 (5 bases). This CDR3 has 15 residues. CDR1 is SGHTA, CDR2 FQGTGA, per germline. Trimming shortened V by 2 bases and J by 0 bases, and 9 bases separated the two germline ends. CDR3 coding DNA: TGTGCCAGCAGCTTAGCCAGGACTAGCACAGATACGCAGTATTTT. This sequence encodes CASSLARTSTDTQYF. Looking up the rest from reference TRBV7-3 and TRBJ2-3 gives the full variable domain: GAGVSQTPSNKVTEKGKYVELRCDPISGHTALYWYRQSLGQGPEFLIYFQGTGAADDSGLPNDRFFAVRPEGSVSTLKIQRTERGDSAVYLCASSLARTSTDTQYFGPGTRLTVL.

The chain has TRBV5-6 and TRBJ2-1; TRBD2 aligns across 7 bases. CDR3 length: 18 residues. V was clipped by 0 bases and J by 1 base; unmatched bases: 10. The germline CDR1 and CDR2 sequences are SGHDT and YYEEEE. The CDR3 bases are TGTGCCAGCAGCTTGGTGGCTTTGCGGGAGAGGTCCTACAATGAGCAGTTCTTC. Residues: CASSLVALRERSYNEQFF.

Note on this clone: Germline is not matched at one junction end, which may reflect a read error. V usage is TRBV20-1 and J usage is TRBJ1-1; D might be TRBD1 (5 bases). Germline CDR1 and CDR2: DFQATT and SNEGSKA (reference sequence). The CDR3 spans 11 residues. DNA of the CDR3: TGCAGTGCTCCCCCCGGGGGGGAAGGTTTCTTT. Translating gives CSAPPGGEGFF.

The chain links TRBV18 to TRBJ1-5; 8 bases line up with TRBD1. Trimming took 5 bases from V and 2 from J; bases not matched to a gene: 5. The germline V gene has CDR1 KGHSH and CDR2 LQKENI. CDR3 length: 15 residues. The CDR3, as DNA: TGTGCCAGCTCAAGCGACAGGGGTGGCAATCAGCCCCAGCATTTT. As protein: CASSSDRGGNQPQHF.

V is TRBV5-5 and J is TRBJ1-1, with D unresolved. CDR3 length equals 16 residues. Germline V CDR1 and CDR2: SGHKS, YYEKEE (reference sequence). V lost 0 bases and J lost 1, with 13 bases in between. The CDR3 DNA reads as TGTGCCAGCAGCTTGGGCCCCCGAAGAGGGAACACTGAAGCTTTCTTT. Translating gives CASSLGPRRGNTEAFF.

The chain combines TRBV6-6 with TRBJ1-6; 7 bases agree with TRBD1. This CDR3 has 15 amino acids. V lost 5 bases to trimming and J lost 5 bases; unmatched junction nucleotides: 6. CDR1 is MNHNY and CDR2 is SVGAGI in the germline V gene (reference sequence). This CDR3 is CASSQDRRNNSPLHF. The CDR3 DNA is TGTGCCAGCAGTCAGGACAGGCGAAATAATTCACCCCTCCACTTT.

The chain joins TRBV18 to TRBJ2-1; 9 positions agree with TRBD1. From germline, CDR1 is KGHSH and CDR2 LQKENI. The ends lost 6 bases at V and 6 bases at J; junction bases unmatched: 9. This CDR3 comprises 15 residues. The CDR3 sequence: CASSPPDRGGNEQFF. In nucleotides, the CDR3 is TGTGCCAGCTCTCCCCCGGACAGGGGAGGCAATGAGCAGTTCTTC.

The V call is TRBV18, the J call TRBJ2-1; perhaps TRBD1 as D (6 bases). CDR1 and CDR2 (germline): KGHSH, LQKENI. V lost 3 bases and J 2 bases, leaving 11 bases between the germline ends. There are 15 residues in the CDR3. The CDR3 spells CASSPGTSAYNEQFF. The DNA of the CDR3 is TGTGCCAGCTCACCCGGGACATCCGCCTACAATGAGCAGTTCTTC.

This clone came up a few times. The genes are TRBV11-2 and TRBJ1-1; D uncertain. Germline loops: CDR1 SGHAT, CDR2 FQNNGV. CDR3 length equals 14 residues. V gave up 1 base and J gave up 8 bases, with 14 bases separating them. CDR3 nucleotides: TGTGCCAGCAGCTTAGTCTCGGCGGCGCAAGAAGCTTTCTTT. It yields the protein CASSLVSAAQEAFF.

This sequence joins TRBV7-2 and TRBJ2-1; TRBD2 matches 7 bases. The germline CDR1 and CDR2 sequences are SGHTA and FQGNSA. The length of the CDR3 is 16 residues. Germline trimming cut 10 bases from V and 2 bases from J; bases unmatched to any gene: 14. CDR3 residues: CATTTGEGATYNEQFF. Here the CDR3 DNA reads TGTGCCACCACAACGGGGGAGGGAGCAACCTACAATGAGCAGTTCTTC.

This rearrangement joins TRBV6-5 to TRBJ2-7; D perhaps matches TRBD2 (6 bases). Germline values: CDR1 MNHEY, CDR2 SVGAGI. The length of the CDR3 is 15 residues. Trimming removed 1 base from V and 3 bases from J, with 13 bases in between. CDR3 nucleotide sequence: TGTGCCAGCAGTTACTTGGACGGGAGAGGCTACGAGCAGTACTTC. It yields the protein CASSYLDGRGYEQYF.

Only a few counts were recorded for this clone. The CDR3 region is CASSQGGSSYNEQFF. The CDR3 bases are TGTGCCAGCAGCCAAGGCGGGAGCTCCTACAATGAGCAGTTCTTC. V usage is TRBV4-2 and J usage is TRBJ2-1, with 7 bases aligning to TRBD2. The V gene end was trimmed by 1 base and the J gene end by 0 bases; junction bases not matched to a gene: 0. Germline V gene data show CDR1 as LGHNA and CDR2 as YNFKEQ. The CDR3 spans 15 residues.

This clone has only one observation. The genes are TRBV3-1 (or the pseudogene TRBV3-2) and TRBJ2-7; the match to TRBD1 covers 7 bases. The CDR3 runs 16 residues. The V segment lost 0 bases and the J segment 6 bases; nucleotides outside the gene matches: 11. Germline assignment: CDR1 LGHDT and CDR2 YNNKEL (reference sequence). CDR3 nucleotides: TGTGCCAGCAGCCAAGATCTGACAGGGTGGTATGTCGAGCAGTACTTC. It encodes CASSQDLTGWYVEQYF.

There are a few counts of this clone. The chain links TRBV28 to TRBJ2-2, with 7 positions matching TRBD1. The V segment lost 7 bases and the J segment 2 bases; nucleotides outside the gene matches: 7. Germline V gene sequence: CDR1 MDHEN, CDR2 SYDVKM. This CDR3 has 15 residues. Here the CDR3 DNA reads TGTGCCAGCATGAGACAGGGCAGCAACACCGGGGAGCTGTTTTTT. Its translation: CASMRQGSNTGELFF.

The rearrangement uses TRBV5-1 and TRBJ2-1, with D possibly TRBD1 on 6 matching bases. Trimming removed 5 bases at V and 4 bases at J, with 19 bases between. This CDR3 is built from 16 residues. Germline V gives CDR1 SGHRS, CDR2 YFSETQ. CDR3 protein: CASSPTTGSSYNEQFF. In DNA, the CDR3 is TGCGCCAGCAGTCCTACTACAGGGTCGAGTTACAATGAGCAGTTCTTC.

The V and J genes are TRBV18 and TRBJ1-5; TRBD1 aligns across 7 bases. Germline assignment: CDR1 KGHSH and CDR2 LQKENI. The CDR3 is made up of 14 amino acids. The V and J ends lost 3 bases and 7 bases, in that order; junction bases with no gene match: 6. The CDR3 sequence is CASSPTGQVQPQHF. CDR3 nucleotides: TGTGCCAGCTCACCGACAGGACAGGTGCAGCCCCAGCATTTT.

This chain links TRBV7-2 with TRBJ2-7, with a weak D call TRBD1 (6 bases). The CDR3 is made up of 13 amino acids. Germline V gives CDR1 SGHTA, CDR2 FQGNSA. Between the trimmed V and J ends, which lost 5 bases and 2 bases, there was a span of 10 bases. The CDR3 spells CASSGRDTYEQYF. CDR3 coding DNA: TGTGCCAGCAGCGGCCGGGACACCTACGAGCAGTACTTC.